This T cell receptor beta chain was identified during a study of blood T cell repertoires in COVID-19. Whole-study context: Sources were T cells, B-cell-depleted T cells, or PBMCs; the material itself was cDNA or gDNA.

The CDR3 loop spans 12 amino acids. V was cut by 3 bases and J by 6 bases, with 5 bases left in between. CDR1 is LNHDA, CDR2 SQIVND, per germline (reference sequence). Repertoires were generated with immunoSEQ multiplex PCR, while TCRdb's copy carries only in-frame clones and drops some. The sample carries roughly 160,000 clones, roughly 85% recorded once. The sequenced sample consisted of peripheral blood. The J gene is TRBJ2-2, the V gene TRBV19; D unclear. The source of this sequence is a woman older than 75 with active or convalescent COVID-19. The CDR3 is CASSIWPGELFF. The CDR3 DNA follows: TGTGCCAGTAGTATTTGGCCCGGGGAGCTGTTTTTT.